This is a list of T cell receptor beta chains from one sample in a study of T-cell reconstitution after alpha-beta-depleted transplantation in children. TCRdb redid the calling of the PCR reads with MiXCR, one entry per CDR3 protein. The sample lists 500,000 to 750,000 distinct CDR3 sequences, 25% to 30% occurring once. The sample in question was PBMCs, obtained before TCRalphabeta/CD19-depleted stem cell transplant. The receptors come from a boy younger than two with Wiskott-Aldrich syndrome, due to receive a stem cell transplant. Both conserved end residues are part of each CDR3. Each record gives: J gene, clone size, V gene, D gene, CDR3 DNA, CDR3 protein. The D gene is left open where the match is weak. Clone size, where shown, is once, few, many, or a class for clones that have expanded.

TRBJ2-3,-,TRBV20-1,-,TGCAGTGCTAGAGATACTGGTGGAACAGATACGCAGTATTTT,CSARDTGGTDTQYF
TRBJ2-7,-,TRBV12-3/TRBV12-4,TRBD1,TGTGCCAGCAGTTTTGTGGCAGGGGGATACTACGAGCAGTACTTC,CASSFVAGGYYEQYF
TRBJ2-3,few,TRBV4-1,TRBD1,TGCGCCAGCAGCCAAGATTGGGCAGGGGGCGTGACCTCAGATACGCAGTATTTT,CASSQDWAGGVTSDTQYF
TRBJ2-5,few,TRBV2,TRBD1,TGTGCCCGAAGCCCCTCGGGACAGAAAGAGACCCAGTACTTC,CARSPSGQKETQYF
TRBJ2-4,-,TRBV5-1,-,TGCGCCAGCAGCTTGGGTAACGGAGCCAAAAACATTCAGTACTTC,CASSLGNGAKNIQYF
TRBJ2-3,few,TRBV5-5,TRBD2,TGTGCCAGCAGCCACATGCCTAGCGGCTACACAGATACGCAGTATTTT,CASSHMPSGYTDTQYF
TRBJ2-1,-,TRBV7-6,-,TGTGCCAGCAGCTTATGGGATAGGAGGGGGGGGAATGAGCAGTTCTTC,CASSLWDRRGGNEQFF
TRBJ2-4,-,TRBV20-1,-,TGCAGTGCTCATCTAGCAAAACTGGACATTCAGTACTTC,CSAHLAKLDIQYF
TRBJ1-5,-,TRBV7-8,-,TGTGCCAGCAGCCAACACCGAAATCAGCCCCAGCATTTT,CASSQHRNQPQHF
TRBJ2-5,many,TRBV5-1,-,TGCGCCAGCAGCTTCAACCAAGAGACCCAGTACTTC,CASSFNQETQYF
TRBJ1-1,-,TRBV18,TRBD1,TGTGCCAGCTCAGCAGGACAGGGGGAGGACACTGAAGCTTTCTTT,CASSAGQGEDTEAFF
TRBJ2-1,few,TRBV27,TRBD1,TGTGCCAGCAGTTTGAGAGGGACGGGACAGGGGAACTACAATGAGCAGTTCTTC,CASSLRGTGQGNYNEQFF
TRBJ1-2,few,TRBV5-6,-,TGTGCCAGCAGCGACATGGACTCGAGGACGACGTCATATGGCTACACCTTC,CASSDMDSRTTSYGYTF
TRBJ2-5,many,TRBV5-1,-,TGTGCCAGCAGTTTAGTGGGGCAAGAGACCCAGTACTTC,CASSLVGQETQYF
TRBJ2-1,-,TRBV5-1,TRBD2,TGCGCCAGCAGCCTTTTTCTAGCGGGAGCGGTAAATGAGCAGTTCTTC,CASSLFLAGAVNEQFF
TRBJ2-3,few,TRBV11-2,-,TGTGCCAGCAGCTTGGGTGACACAGGGTATTTT,CASSLGDTGYF
TRBJ2-5,-,TRBV5-1,TRBD2,TGCGCCAGCAGCAAGGGAGCGGGAGACCAAGAGACCCAGTACTTC,CASSKGAGDQETQYF
TRBJ2-6,-,TRBV5-1,-,TGCGCCAGCAGCCTGAAGCCAGGACCACCCTCTGGGGCCAACGTCCTGACTTTC,CASSLKPGPPSGANVLTF
TRBJ2-4,few,TRBV12-3/TRBV12-4,-,TGTGCCAGCAGTTTCTCGGAGAGCAAAAACATTCAGTACTTC,CASSFSESKNIQYF
TRBJ2-1,-,TRBV5-1,-,TGCGCCAGCCGGACAGCCCTGGGGAATGAGCAGTTCTTC,CASRTALGNEQFF
TRBJ2-4,-,TRBV5-1,-,TGCGCCAGCACCATGGGACACCCTTTAGCCAAAAACATTCAGTACTTC,CASTMGHPLAKNIQYF